This T cell receptor (beta chain) emerged from a study of Graves' ophthalmopathy and Graves' hyperthyroidism. This CDR3 has 16 residues. CDR1 and CDR2 (germline): SGHVS, FQNEAQ. The V and J ends lost 5 bases and 2 bases respectively, with 19 bases between them. Amplification of TCR beta CDR3 regions used RNA transcripts. Scientists carried out first-round RT-PCR using HTBI primers and then a second-round multiplex PCR. A single record per CDR3 protein comes from TCRdb applying MiXCR to the multiplex PCR reads. Here the sample spans about 150,000 distinct CDR3 sequences, roughly 37% being singletons. The sequence was collected from a woman aged 40 to 50 with Graves' ophthalmopathy. The gene calls are TRBV7-8 and TRBJ2-7, with D possibly TRBD2 on 7 matching bases. Specimen: peripheral blood. In nucleotides, the CDR3 is TGTGCCAGCAGCCTCAAACAGGGACTACTACCCTACGAGCAGTACTTC. Its translation: CASSLKQGLLPYEQYF.